This T cell receptor (beta chain) came from a study of cytomegalovirus exposure and HLA in healthy donors. Findings and caveats of the study: CMV antigen specificity was confirmed in vitro for a few CMV-associated chains.

These donors were members of the roughly 120-subject validation cohort, a group separate from the roughly 670-subject first cohort. Germline V gene data show CDR1 as PRHDT and CDR2 as FYEKMQ (reference sequence). V shed 4 bases, J shed 4 bases, and the junction held 5 bases outside the gene matches. The CDR3 consists of 16 residues. Some clones are missing from TCRdb's copy, which holds only in-frame ones; the method was immunoSEQ multiplex PCR. Of approximately 110,000 clones detected, about nine tenths appear once; the ten largest clones hold approximately 2%. This clone was observed a single time. The antigen is unknown.

The TCR was taken from a woman aged 18-29 years in good health and CMV-seronegative. The chain couples TRBV13 to TRBJ2-5; 14 nucleotides match TRBD2. Input material: PBMCs. The CDR3 DNA follows: TGTGCCAGCAGCTCCCAGGGACTAGCGGGAGTAGAGACCCAGTACTTC. Its protein product is CASSSQGLAGVETQYF.